This TCR beta chain came from a study of cytomegalovirus exposure and HLA in healthy donors. Study-wide results and caveats: Analysis performed later showed TCR beta chains linked to HLA being more clonally expanded than equally common others. When presence/absence was analysed, sequencing depth was taken to be roughly uniform across donors.

The CDR3 spans 14 residues. The J segment lost 4 bases and the V segment lost 4 bases, leaving 2 bases of the junction unmatched. Per the germline V gene, CDR1 is MNHEY and CDR2 is SMNVEV (reference sequence). As to this clone: The antigen remains unidentified.

Vbeta (60) and Jbeta (13) primers were used in the PCR. The assay was immunoSEQ multiplex PCR, and TCRdb's table has in-frame clones only and misses some. Here the sample spans 85,000 to 90,000 clones, about 80% being singletons. This sequence originates from a young man in good health and CMV-seropositive. The specimen was PBMCs. V usage is TRBV27 and J usage is TRBJ2-5; the match to TRBD1 covers 11 bases. CDR3 in amino acids: CASSWTGGGETQYF. The CDR3 coding sequence is TGTGCCAGCAGTTGGACAGGGGGCGGAGAGACCCAGTACTTC.